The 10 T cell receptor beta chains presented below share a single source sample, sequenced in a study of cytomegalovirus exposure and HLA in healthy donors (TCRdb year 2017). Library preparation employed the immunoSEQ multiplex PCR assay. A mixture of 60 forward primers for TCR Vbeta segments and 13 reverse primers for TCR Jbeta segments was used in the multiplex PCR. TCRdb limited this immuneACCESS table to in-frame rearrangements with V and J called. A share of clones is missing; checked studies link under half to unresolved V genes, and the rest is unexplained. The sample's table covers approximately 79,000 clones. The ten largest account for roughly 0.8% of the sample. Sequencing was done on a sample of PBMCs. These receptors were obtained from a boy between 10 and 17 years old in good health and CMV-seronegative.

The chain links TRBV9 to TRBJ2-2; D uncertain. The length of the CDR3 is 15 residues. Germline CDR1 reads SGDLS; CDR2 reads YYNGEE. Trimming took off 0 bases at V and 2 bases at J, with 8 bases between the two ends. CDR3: CASSVGAPNTGELFF. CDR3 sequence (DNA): TGTGCCAGCAGCGTAGGCGCCCCAAACACCGGGGAGCTGTTTTTT. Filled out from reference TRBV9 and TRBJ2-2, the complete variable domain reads DSGVTQTPKHLITATGQRVTLRCSPRSGDLSVYWYQQSLDQGLQFLIQYYNGEERAKGNILERFSAQQFPDLHSELNLSSLELGDSALYFCASSVGAPNTGELFFGEGSRLTVL.

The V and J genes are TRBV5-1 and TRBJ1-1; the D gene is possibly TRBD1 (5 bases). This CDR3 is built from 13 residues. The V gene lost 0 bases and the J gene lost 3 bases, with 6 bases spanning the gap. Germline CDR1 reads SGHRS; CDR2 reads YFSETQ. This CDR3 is CASSLEQDTEAFF. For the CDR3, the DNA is TGCGCCAGCAGCTTGGAACAGGACACTGAAGCTTTCTTT.

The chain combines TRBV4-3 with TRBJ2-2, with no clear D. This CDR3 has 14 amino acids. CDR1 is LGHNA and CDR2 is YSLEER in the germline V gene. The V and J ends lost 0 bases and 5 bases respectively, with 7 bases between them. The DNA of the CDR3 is TGCGCCAGCAGCCAAGAGCCAGTTACCGGGGAGCTGTTTTTT. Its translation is CASSQEPVTGELFF.

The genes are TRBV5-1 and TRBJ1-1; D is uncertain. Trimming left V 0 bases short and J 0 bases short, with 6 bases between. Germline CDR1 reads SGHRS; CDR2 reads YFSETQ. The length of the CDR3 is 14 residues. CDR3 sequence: CASSLASVNTEAFF. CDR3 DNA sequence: TGCGCCAGCAGCTTGGCCAGTGTGAACACTGAAGCTTTCTTT.

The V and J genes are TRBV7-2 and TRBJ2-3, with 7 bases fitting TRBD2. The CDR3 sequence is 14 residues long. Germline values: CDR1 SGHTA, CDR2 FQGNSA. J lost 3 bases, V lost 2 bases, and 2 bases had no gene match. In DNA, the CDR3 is TGTGCCAGCAGCTTAAGGCGGGAGACAGATACGCAGTATTTT. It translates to CASSLRRETDTQYF.

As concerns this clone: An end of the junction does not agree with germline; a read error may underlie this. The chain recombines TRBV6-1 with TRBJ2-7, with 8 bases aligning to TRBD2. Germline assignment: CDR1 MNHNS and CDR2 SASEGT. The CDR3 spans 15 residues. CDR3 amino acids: CASTEPGTRDYEQYF. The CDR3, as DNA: TGTGCCAGCACTGAACCGGGGACTAGGGACTACGAGCAGTACTTC.

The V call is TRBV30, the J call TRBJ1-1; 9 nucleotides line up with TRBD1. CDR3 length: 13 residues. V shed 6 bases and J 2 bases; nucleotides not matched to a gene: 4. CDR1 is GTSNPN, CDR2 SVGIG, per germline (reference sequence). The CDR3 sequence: CACETGGNTEAFF. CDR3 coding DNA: TGTGCCTGCGAAACAGGGGGCAACACTGAAGCTTTCTTT.

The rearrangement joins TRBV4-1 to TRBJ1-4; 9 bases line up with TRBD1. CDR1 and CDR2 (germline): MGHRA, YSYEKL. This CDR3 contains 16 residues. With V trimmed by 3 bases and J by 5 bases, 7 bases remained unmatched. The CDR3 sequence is CASSQGQGQGNEKLFF. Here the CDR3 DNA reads TGCGCCAGCAGCCAGGGCCAGGGACAGGGAAATGAAAAACTGTTTTTT.

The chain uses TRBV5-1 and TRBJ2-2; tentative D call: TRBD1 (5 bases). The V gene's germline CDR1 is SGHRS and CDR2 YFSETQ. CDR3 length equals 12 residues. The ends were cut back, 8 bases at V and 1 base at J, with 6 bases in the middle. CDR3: CASQGNTGELFF. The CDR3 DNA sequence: TGCGCCAGTCAGGGGAACACCGGGGAGCTGTTTTTT.

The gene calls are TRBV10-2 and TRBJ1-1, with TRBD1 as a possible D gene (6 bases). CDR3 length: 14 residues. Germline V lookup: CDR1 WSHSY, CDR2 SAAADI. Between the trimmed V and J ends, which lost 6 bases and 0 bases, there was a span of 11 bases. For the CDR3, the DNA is TGCGCCAGCAGCCCCGGACAGATGAACACTGAAGCTTTCTTT. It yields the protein CASSPGQMNTEAFF.